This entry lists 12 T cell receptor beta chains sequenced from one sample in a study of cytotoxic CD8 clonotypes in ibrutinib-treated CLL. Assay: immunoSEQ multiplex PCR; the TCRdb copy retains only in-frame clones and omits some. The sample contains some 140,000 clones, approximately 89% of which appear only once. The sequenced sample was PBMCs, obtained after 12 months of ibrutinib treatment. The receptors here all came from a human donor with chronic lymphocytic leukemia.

For the CDR3, the DNA is TGTGCCAGCAGCTCACTCCAGGGGGTCTGGCAGCCCCAGCATTTT. As protein: CASSSLQGVWQPQHF. The chain couples TRBV11-2 to TRBJ1-5; 7 bases agree with TRBD1. Trimming cost V 4 bases and J 7 bases; bases outside gene matches: 10. Looked up from germline, CDR1 is SGHAT and CDR2 is FQNNGV. CDR3 length equals 15 residues.

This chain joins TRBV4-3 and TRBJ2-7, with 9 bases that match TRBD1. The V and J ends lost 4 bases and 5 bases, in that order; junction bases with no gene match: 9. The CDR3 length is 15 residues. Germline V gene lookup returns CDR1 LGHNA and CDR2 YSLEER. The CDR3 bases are TGCGCCAGCAGCCCAACGGGGACAGGGTCCCACGAGCAGTACTTC. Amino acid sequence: CASSPTGTGSHEQYF.

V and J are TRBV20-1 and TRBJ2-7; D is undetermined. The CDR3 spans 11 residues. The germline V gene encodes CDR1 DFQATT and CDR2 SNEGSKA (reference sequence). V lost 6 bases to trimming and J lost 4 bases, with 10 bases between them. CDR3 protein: CSAAIDYEQYF. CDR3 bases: TGCAGTGCCGCGATTGATTACGAGCAGTACTTC.

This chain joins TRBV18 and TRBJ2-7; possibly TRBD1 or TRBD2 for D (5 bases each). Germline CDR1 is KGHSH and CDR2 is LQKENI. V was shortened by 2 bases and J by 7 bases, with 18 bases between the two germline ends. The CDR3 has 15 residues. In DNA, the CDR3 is TGTGCCAGCTCACCAAGACCGGGACCCCTTGAGGAGCAGTACTTC. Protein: CASSPRPGPLEEQYF.

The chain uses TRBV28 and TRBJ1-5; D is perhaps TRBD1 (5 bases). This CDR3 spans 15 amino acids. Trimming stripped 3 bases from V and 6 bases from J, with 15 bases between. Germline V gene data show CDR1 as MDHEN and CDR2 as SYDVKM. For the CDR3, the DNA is TGTGCCAGCAGTTTCTTGACTTTCAGGGTTCAGCCCCAGCATTTT. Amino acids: CASSFLTFRVQPQHF.

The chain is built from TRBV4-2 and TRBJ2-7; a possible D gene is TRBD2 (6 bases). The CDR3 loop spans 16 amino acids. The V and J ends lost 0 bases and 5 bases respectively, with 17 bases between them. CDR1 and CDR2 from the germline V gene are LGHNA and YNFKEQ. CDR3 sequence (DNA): TGTGCCAGCAGCCAAGATTTAGACTCATGGGGGGACGAGCAGTACTTC. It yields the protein CASSQDLDSWGDEQYF.

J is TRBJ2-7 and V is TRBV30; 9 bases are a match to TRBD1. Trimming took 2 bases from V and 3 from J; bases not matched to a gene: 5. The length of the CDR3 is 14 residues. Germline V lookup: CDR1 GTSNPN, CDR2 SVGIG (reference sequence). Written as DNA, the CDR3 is TGTGCCTGGAGTTCGGGGACAGGGAACTACGAGCAGTACTTC. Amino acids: CAWSSGTGNYEQYF. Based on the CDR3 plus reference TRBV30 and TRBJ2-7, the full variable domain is SQTIHQWPATLVQPVGSPLSLECTVEGTSNPNLYWYRQAAGRGLQLLFYSVGIGQISSEVPQNLSASRPQDRQFILSSKKLLLSDSGFYLCAWSSGTGNYEQYFGPGTRLTVT.

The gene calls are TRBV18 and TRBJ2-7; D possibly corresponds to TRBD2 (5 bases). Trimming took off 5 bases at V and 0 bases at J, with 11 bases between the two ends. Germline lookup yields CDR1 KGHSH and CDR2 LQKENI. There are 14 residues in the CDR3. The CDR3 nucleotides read TGTGCCAGCTCAGATACTAGGAGCTCCTACGAGCAGTACTTC. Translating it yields CASSDTRSSYEQYF.

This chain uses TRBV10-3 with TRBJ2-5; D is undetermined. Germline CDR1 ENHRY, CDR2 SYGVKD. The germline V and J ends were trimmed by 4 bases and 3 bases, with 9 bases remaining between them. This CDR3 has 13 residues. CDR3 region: CAISALAEETQYF. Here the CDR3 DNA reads TGTGCCATCAGTGCTTTGGCAGAAGAGACCCAGTACTTC.

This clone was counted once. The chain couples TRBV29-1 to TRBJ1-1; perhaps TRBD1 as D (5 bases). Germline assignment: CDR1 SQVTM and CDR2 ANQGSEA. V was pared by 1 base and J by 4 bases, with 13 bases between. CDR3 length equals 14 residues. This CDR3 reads CSVEGGGLGTEAFF. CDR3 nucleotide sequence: TGCAGCGTTGAAGGTGGGGGGTTAGGCACTGAAGCTTTCTTT.

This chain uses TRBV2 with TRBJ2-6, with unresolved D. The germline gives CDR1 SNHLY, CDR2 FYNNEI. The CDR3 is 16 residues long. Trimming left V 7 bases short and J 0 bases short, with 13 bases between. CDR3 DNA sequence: TGTGCCAGCAACCTGAGGCTGCACTCTGGGGCCAACGTCCTGACTTTC. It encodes CASNLRLHSGANVLTF.

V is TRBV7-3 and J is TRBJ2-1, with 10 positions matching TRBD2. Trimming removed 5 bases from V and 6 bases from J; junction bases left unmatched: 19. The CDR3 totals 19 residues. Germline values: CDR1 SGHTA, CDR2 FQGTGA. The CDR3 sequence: CASSPGRASGSGTLNEQFF. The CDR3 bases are TGTGCCAGCAGCCCGGGGCGGGCTAGCGGGAGTGGCACCCTCAATGAGCAGTTCTTC.